This is a list of T cell receptor beta chains from one sample in a study of CD8 T cells in ankylosing spondylitis. Each CDR3 protein is one row after TCRdb ran MiXCR on the 5' RACE reads. Among about 69,000 distinct CDR3 sequences, less than 6% were seen once, and the ten largest hold 2% to 2.5%. The sample consisted of blood, either unsorted or a sorted T cell fraction (not recorded which). These TCRs come from a male donor with ankylosing spondylitis or in good health (not recorded which). Each CDR3 is given with its conserved first and last residue. A D gene is named only where the DNA matches it firmly. Size is omitted from some rows. Given values are once, few, many or a class for expanded clones.

j_call d_call clone_size v_call cdr3_aa cdr3_nt
TRBJ2-3 - many TRBV5-5 CASGVSTDTQYF TGTGCCAGCGGAGTTAGCACAGATACGCAGTATTTT
TRBJ1-5 TRBD1 many TRBV28 CASSLGFSWLDRGRTGNQPQHF TGTGCCAGCAGTTTAGGATTCTCTTGGTTGGACAGGGGGCGCACCGGCAATCAGCCCCAGCATTTT
TRBJ2-4 - many TRBV20-1 CSAREEGRGKNIQYF TGCAGTGCTAGAGAAGAGGGGCGCGGCAAAAACATTCAGTACTTC
TRBJ2-1 - many TRBV18 CASSGTNTYNEQFF TGTGCCAGCTCCGGGACGAACACCTACAATGAGCAGTTCTTC
TRBJ1-2 - many TRBV29-1 CSVTSGADGYTF TGCAGCGTTACTTCGGGGGCTGATGGCTACACCTTC
TRBJ1-1 TRBD1 many TRBV5-1 CASSWGGQGLNTEAFF TGCGCCAGCAGCTGGGGGGGACAGGGCTTGAACACTGAAGCTTTCTTT
TRBJ2-7 - many TRBV12-3/TRBV12-4 CASSSSGWYEQYF TGTGCCAGCAGCTCCTCCGGATGGTACGAGCAGTACTTC
TRBJ2-2 TRBD2 many TRBV4-1 CASRAGVGDTGELFF TGCGCCAGCAGGGCGGGGGTGGGGGACACCGGGGAGCTGTTTTTT
TRBJ2-1 - many TRBV29-1 CSVEGANEQFF TGCAGCGTTGAAGGAGCAAATGAGCAGTTCTTC
TRBJ2-1 TRBD1 - TRBV7-2 CASSSSGTGAFGNEQFF TGTGCCAGCAGCTCCTCCGGGACAGGGGCTTTTGGGAATGAGCAGTTCTTC
TRBJ2-2 TRBD1 many TRBV6-4 CASSQDRVTGELFF TGTGCCAGCAGTCAAGACAGGGTCACCGGGGAGCTGTTTTTT
TRBJ1-2 TRBD1 many TRBV4-3 CASSQDPGQGPYGYTF TGCGCCAGCAGCCAAGATCCGGGACAGGGACCCTATGGCTACACCTTC
TRBJ2-2 TRBD1 many TRBV7-2 CASSLTGTGLGTGELFF TGTGCCAGCAGCTTGACCGGGACAGGGCTTGGCACCGGGGAGCTGTTTTTT
TRBJ2-2 - many TRBV11-2 CASSLEGAGANTGELFF TGTGCCAGCAGCTTAGAAGGGGCAGGGGCCAACACCGGGGAGCTGTTTTTT
TRBJ2-2 - many TRBV6-2/TRBV6-3 CASHPGLRPGELFF TGTGCCAGCCATCCCGGTTTACGGCCCGGGGAGCTGTTTTTT
TRBJ1-1 TRBD1 many TRBV20-1 CSGQGSLDTEAFF TGCAGCGGACAGGGATCACTAGACACTGAAGCTTTCTTT
TRBJ2-1 - many TRBV6-2/TRBV6-3 CASSPRVQEDNEQFF TGTGCCAGCAGTCCCAGGGTTCAGGAGGACAATGAGCAGTTCTTC
TRBJ2-1 TRBD1 few TRBV7-9 CASSPLTGGNLNEQFF TGTGCCAGCAGCCCCCTGACAGGGGGCAACCTCAATGAGCAGTTCTTC
TRBJ1-6 TRBD1 few TRBV11-2 CASTQDRGNSPLHF TGTGCCAGCACCCAGGACAGGGGGAACTCACCCCTCCACTTT
TRBJ1-2 TRBD1 many TRBV7-2 CASSFSAGTGDGGYTF TGTGCCAGCAGTTTTAGTGCCGGGACAGGGGACGGTGGCTACACCTTC
TRBJ2-3 - many TRBV5-8 CASIRQGPDTQYF TGTGCCAGCATAAGGCAGGGGCCAGATACGCAGTATTTT
TRBJ2-7 - many TRBV28 CASSPRFTYEQYF TGTGCCAGCAGTCCGCGATTTACCTACGAGCAGTACTTC
TRBJ1-6 TRBD1 many TRBV5-1 CASSLRAGGERRDSPLHF TGCGCCAGCAGCTTGCGGGCAGGGGGCGAACGAAGGGATTCACCCCTCCACTTT
TRBJ1-1 - many TRBV28 CASSLGVDTEAFF TGTGCCAGCAGTCTGGGGGTTGACACTGAAGCTTTCTTT
TRBJ2-2 TRBD2 many TRBV29-1 CSAQRLAGGLGSMTNTGELFF TGCAGCGCCCAAAGACTGGCGGGGGGTTTAGGATCTATGACGAACACCGGGGAGCTGTTTTTT
TRBJ2-7 - many TRBV20-1 CSETTGNPPYEQYF TGCAGTGAAACAACAGGGAACCCACCCTACGAGCAGTACTTC
TRBJ2-5 - many TRBV7-3 CASSSVLGETQYF TGTGCCAGCAGCTCGGTCCTCGGGGAGACCCAGTACTTC
TRBJ2-3 TRBD2 many TRBV20-1 CSASGGGAADTQYF TGCAGTGCTAGCGGCGGGGGGGCCGCAGATACGCAGTATTTT
TRBJ2-7 - many TRBV28 CASRSTGPPYEQYF TGTGCCAGCAGGTCCACAGGTCCTCCCTACGAGCAGTACTTC
TRBJ2-7 TRBD2 many TRBV28 CASRTAREGTYEQYF TGTGCCAGCCGGACTGCCCGGGAGGGAACCTACGAGCAGTACTTC
TRBJ1-5 - few TRBV6-1 CASSGRQLHSNQPQHF TGTGCCAGCAGCGGACGACAGTTACATAGCAATCAGCCCCAGCATTTT
TRBJ2-1 - many TRBV29-1 CSVELSDRRGEQFF TGCAGCGTTGAGTTGTCCGACCGTCGTGGTGAGCAGTTCTTC
TRBJ2-7 TRBD1 many TRBV4-3 CASSQATGGYEQYF TGCGCCAGCAGCCAAGCGACAGGGGGCTACGAGCAGTACTTC